The present T cell receptor beta chain was sequenced within a study of T cell responses to AZD1222 COVID-19 vaccine. General study results and limits: Repertoires were obtained solely post-peak T cell response.

Clones were sequenced by immunoSEQ multiplex PCR, and TCRdb holds only the in-frame ones, with some missing. This sample has 100,000 or so clones; approximately 83% occur once, and the top ten carry around 5.9%. V dropped 0 bases and J dropped 9; count of bases not matched to a gene: 3. The germline CDR1 and CDR2 sequences are LGHNA and YSLEER. This CDR3 contains 16 residues. About this clone itself: Antigen: not known.

The specimen was peripheral blood, collected on day 0 of AZD1222 vaccination. The source is an adult in good health. V is TRBV4-3 and J is TRBJ1-6; 12 bases are a match to TRBD1. DNA of the CDR3: TGCGCCAGCAGCCAAGATTGGGACAGGGGGCGTTCACCCCTCCACTTT. It translates to CASSQDWDRGRSPLHF.